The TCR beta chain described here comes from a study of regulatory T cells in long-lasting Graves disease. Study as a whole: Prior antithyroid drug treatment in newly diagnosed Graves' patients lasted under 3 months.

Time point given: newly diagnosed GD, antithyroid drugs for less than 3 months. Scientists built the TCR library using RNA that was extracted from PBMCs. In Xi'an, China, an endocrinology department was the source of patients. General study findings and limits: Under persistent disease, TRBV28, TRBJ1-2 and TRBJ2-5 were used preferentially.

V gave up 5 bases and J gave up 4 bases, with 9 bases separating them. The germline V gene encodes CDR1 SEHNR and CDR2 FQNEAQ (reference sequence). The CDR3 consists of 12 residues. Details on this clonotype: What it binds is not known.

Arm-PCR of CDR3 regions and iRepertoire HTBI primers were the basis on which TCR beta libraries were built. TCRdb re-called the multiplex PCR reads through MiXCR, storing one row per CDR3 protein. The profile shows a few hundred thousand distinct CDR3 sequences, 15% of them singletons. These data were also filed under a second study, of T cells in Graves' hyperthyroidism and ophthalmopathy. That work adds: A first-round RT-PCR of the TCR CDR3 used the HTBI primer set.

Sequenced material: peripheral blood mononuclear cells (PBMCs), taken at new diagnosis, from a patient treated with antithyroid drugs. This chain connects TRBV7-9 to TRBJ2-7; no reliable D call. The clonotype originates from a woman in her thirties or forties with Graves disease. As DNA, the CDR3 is TGTGCCAGCAGCCCCCTCCGTTACGAGCAGTACTTC. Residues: CASSPLRYEQYF.